A selection of T cell receptor beta chains follows, all from one sample in a study of CD8 T cells in Susac syndrome. TCRdb reprocessed the immunoSEQ multiplex PCR reads via MiXCR and lists one record per CDR3 protein. The sample has around 150,000 distinct CDR3 sequences, approximately 96% seen once. The sample was CD4+ T cells from PBMCs. The receptors stem from a human donor with Susac syndrome. Both conserved end residues are part of each CDR3. Fields, in order: J gene, clone size, V gene, D gene, CDR3 DNA, CDR3 protein. A D gene is named only where the DNA matches it firmly. Only part of the rows carry a size: once, few, many, or a class if the clone is expanded.

TRBJ2-3 NA TRBV9 NA TGTGCCAGCAGCATGGACGGCGGCGGGGATACGCAGTATTTT CASSMDGGGDTQYF
TRBJ1-5 NA TRBV7-9 NA TGTGCCAGCAGCTTAGGACAGCCTAGTCAGCCCCAGCATTTT CASSLGQPSQPQHF
TRBJ2-3 NA TRBV3-1 TRBD2 TGTGCCAGCAGCCCCGATAGCGGGAATACAGATACGCAGTATTTT CASSPDSGNTDTQYF
TRBJ1-2 NA TRBV20-1 NA TGCAGGATACAGGAGGGCTACACCTTC CRIQEGYTF
TRBJ2-5 NA TRBV5-1 NA TGCGCCAGCAGCTTGGGTTGGGACGGCGGAATATCTAGGGGGACCCAGTACTTC CASSLGWDGGISRGTQYF
TRBJ1-1 NA TRBV2 TRBD1 TGTGCCAGCAGTGGACAGGGCTTCACTGAAGCTTTCTTT CASSGQGFTEAFF
TRBJ2-3 NA TRBV6-6 NA TGTGCCAGCAGTTACTCGAATAAGGGGTGGGGGCAGTATTTT CASSYSNKGWGQYF
TRBJ2-1 NA TRBV12-3/TRBV12-4 NA TGTGCCAGCAGTCGAGACCCACCGGGCAATGAGCAGTTCTTC CASSRDPPGNEQFF
TRBJ1-5 NA TRBV6-5 TRBD1 TGTGCCAGCAGTTTCCTCGGGACAGGACTAGTCTATAGCAATCAGCCCCAGCATTTT CASSFLGTGLVYSNQPQHF
TRBJ2-5 NA TRBV6-5 NA TGTGCCAGCAGTGCCCCGGCGTCAGAGACCCAGTACTTC CASSAPASETQYF
TRBJ1-1 NA TRBV29-1 NA TGCAGCGTTGCGGTCGGACGGGACACTGAAGCTTTCTTT CSVAVGRDTEAFF
TRBJ2-3 NA TRBV27 TRBD1 TGTGCCAGCAGTTTCGTCGGACAGGGGACAGATACGCAGTATTTT CASSFVGQGTDTQYF
TRBJ2-5 few TRBV18 NA TGTGCCAGCTCACCAAAACAAGAGACCCAGTACTTC CASSPKQETQYF
TRBJ2-7 NA TRBV4-1 TRBD2 TGCGCCAGCAGCCTAATAGCGGGAATGACCTACGAGCAGTACTTC CASSLIAGMTYEQYF
TRBJ2-7 NA TRBV12-3/TRBV12-4 TRBD1 TGTGCCAGCAGTGGGACAGTCTACGAGCAGTACTTC CASSGTVYEQYF
TRBJ1-4 NA TRBV7-9 NA TGTGCCAGCAGCAGTACTGGGACACGGGAAAAACTGTTTTTT CASSSTGTREKLFF